This T cell receptor (beta chain) was found in a study of blood T cell repertoires in COVID-19. Germline CDR1 reads SGHNT; CDR2 reads YYREEE (reference sequence). J was trimmed by 2 bases and V by 0 bases; bases with no gene match: 5. The CDR3 has 15 amino acids. TCRdb keeps only in-frame clones here, not all; method: immunoSEQ multiplex PCR. Altogether fewer than 450,000 clones are present, approximately 87% being singletons, with the ten largest covering about 6%. This clonotype originated in a woman in her fifties or sixties with COVID-19, enrolled during active disease. This chain uses TRBV5-4 with TRBJ2-7; the match to TRBD2 covers 7 bases. The sequencing input was peripheral blood. The CDR3 nucleotides read TGTGCCAGCAGCTTGGCTGGCGGGAGTGCCTACGAGCAGTACTTC. This translates into CASSLAGGSAYEQYF.